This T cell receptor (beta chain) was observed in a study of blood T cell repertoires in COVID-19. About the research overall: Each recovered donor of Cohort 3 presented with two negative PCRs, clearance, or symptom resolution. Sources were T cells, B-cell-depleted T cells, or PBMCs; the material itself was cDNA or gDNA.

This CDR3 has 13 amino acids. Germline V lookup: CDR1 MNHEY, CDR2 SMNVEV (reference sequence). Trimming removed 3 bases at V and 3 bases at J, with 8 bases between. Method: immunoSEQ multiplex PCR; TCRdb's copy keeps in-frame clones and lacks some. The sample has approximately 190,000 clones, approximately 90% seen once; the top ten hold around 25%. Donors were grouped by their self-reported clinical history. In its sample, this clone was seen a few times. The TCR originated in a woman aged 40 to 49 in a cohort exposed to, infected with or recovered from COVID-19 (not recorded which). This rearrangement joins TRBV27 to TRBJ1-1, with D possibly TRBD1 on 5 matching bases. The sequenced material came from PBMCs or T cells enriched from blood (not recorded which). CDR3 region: CASSFTQDTEAFF. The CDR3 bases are TGTGCCAGCAGTTTCACACAGGACACTGAAGCTTTCTTT.